This TCR beta chain was identified in a study of blood T cell repertoires in COVID-19. Study as a whole: Material from acute and convalescent COVID-19 was sourced from the United States, Italy and Spain.

How the authors handled the data: The authors estimated nucleated cell counts from reference gene primer amplification. Assay: immunoSEQ multiplex PCR; the TCRdb copy retains only in-frame clones and omits some. V, J and clone size are those of that table, while D and trimming were read from the DNA. The sample shows about 440,000 clones, 80% to 90% of them seen only once. The trim removed 6 bases at V and 3 bases at J, leaving 8 bases unmatched. Germline assignment: CDR1 MNHEY and CDR2 SVGEGT. There are 14 residues in the CDR3. Sequencing was carried out using peripheral blood. V gene TRBV6-2 or TRBV6-3 combines with J gene TRBJ2-7; 7 bases align to TRBD2. This sequence was found in a young woman with acute or convalescent COVID-19. The DNA for the CDR3 is TGTGCCAGCAGCGAGCGACTAGCATTCTACGAGCAGTACTTC. Translating gives CASSERLAFYEQYF.